These T cell receptor beta chains were read from a single sample in a study of blood T cells in healthy people across ages. TCRdb re-called the 5' RACE reads through MiXCR, storing one row per CDR3 protein. The table has around 990,000 distinct CDR3 sequences, roughly two fifths seen once. Sequenced material: blood. These receptors were obtained from a young man in good health. Both conserved end residues are part of each CDR3. The D gene is left open where the match is weak. The listing skips clone size in some rows; elsewhere it reads once, few, many or a size class.

>TRBV20-1|.|.|TRBJ1-2
TGCAGTGCTAGAGGGGCCAGTTCGGGCCACCATGGCTACACCTTC
CSARGASSGHHGYTF
>TRBV11-2|few|TRBD1|TRBJ2-1
TGTGCCAGCAGCACAAGGACAGGGGGAGAGGAAGAGCAGTTCTTC
CASSTRTGGEEEQFF
>TRBV12-3/TRBV12-4|.|TRBD1|TRBJ1-1
TGTGCCAGCAGCCCCAGTATGGGGGGGACAGGGGAAACTGAAGCTTTCTTT
CASSPSMGGTGETEAFF
>TRBV29-1|.|.|TRBJ1-2
TGCAGCGTTTTGCCCGCAACTAACTATGGCTACACCTTC
CSVLPATNYGYTF
>TRBV5-6|.|.|TRBJ1-1
TGTGCCAGCAGCCTGTGGGGATACGGGAACACTGAAGCTTTCTTT
CASSLWGYGNTEAFF
>TRBV5-1|.|TRBD1|TRBJ1-1
TGCGCCAGCAGCTTCGCGGCGGGACAGGGAGACACTGAAGCTTTCTTT
CASSFAAGQGDTEAFF
>TRBV7-6|few|.|TRBJ1-2
TGTGCCAGCAGCTTAGAAGCAGGGATGGGCTATGGCTACACCTTC
CASSLEAGMGYGYTF
>TRBV20-1|few|.|TRBJ2-2
TGCAGTGCTAGGCGAGGGGTGAACACCGGGGAGCTGTTTTTT
CSARRGVNTGELFF
>TRBV27|.|.|TRBJ2-7
TGTGCCAGCAGTCCGACAGATAGCTCCTACGAGCAGTACTTC
CASSPTDSSYEQYF
>TRBV5-1|.|TRBD1|TRBJ1-1
TGCGCCAGCAGCTGGACAGGGGGCAAAACTGAAGCTTTCTTT
CASSWTGGKTEAFF
>TRBV4-2|.|.|TRBJ2-7
TGTGCCAGCAGCCAAGTGGGTTCGGGAGCTGCGAGCTACGAGCAGTACTTC
CASSQVGSGAASYEQYF
>TRBV7-2|.|.|TRBJ2-3
TGTGCCAGCAGCTTAGGGGTGGGGGCCGAGACAGATACGCAGTATTTT
CASSLGVGAETDTQYF
>TRBV6-2/TRBV6-3|few|.|TRBJ2-7
TGTGCCAGCAAACCCGGGACCACCTACGAGCAGTACTTC
CASKPGTTYEQYF
>TRBV15|.|.|TRBJ2-5
TGTGCCACCAGCAGAGATAGGAGGACACAGCAGTACTTC
CATSRDRRTQQYF
>TRBV20-1|.|TRBD2|TRBJ2-7
TGCAGTGCTAGAGGGGGGCCGGGTAGCGGGGCCTACAATGAGCAGTACTTC
CSARGGPGSGAYNEQYF
>TRBV6-5|.|.|TRBJ2-3
TGTGCCAGCAGGCCCCATTGGGCTAGCACAGATACGCAGTATTTT
CASRPHWASTDTQYF
>TRBV5-1|many|TRBD1|TRBJ2-3
TGCGCCAGCAGCTTACGACAGGGCAGCACAGATACGCAGTATTTT
CASSLRQGSTDTQYF
>TRBV6-5|.|.|TRBJ1-2
TGTGCCAGCAGTCCCAACCATTTGACAGAGTATGGTGGCTACACCTTC
CASSPNHLTEYGGYTF
>TRBV7-9|.|.|TRBJ2-5
TGTGCCAGCAGCTTCTACAGGAGACCCCAAGAGACCCAGTACTTC
CASSFYRRPQETQYF
>TRBV7-9|few|.|TRBJ2-3
TGTGCCAGCAGCTTACGGACACCCACAGATACGCAGTATTTT
CASSLRTPTDTQYF
>TRBV9|.|.|TRBJ1-6
TGTGCCAGCAGCGTAGAGGGGAATTCACCCCTCCACTTT
CASSVEGNSPLHF
>TRBV4-2|.|TRBD2|TRBJ2-7
TGTGCCAGCAGCCAAGACTTCATAGCGGGGATATACAATGAGCAGTACTTC
CASSQDFIAGIYNEQYF
>TRBV14|.|.|TRBJ2-1
TGTGCCAGCAGCCCTCAGGGAGTCCCCTACAATGAGCAGTTCTTC
CASSPQGVPYNEQFF
>TRBV20-1|.|.|TRBJ1-1
TGCAGTGCTGGTCAGATGGCGAACACTGAAGCTTTCTTT
CSAGQMANTEAFF
>TRBV2|.|.|TRBJ1-1
TGTGCCAGCTTACTCCGAACAGGCCCTGAAGCTTTCTTT
CASLLRTGPEAFF
>TRBV7-3|.|.|TRBJ2-1
TGTGCCAGCAGCTCGACTAGAAGCTCCTACAATGAGCAGTTCTTC
CASSSTRSSYNEQFF
>TRBV5-1|.|.|TRBJ2-5
TGCGCCAGCAGCTTTGATGATGGGGAGACCCAGTACTTC
CASSFDDGETQYF
>TRBV30|.|.|TRBJ1-1
TGTGCCGGGTGCAGGGGTTTCGGCACTGAAGCTTTCTTT
CAGCRGFGTEAFF
>TRBV27|.|TRBD1|TRBJ2-3
TGTGCCAGCAGAGATATGGGACAGGGATTAATCTTACCTAGCACAGATACGCAGTATTTT
CASRDMGQGLILPSTDTQYF
>TRBV6-6|.|.|TRBJ1-4
TGTGCCACCTTCGATCCAACTTCAACTAATGAAAAACTGTTTTTT
CATFDPTSTNEKLFF
>TRBV9|.|.|TRBJ1-2
TGTGCCAGCAGCGTAGACCTTGAGGATGGCTGCACCTTC
CASSVDLEDGCTF
>TRBV20-1|many|.|TRBJ1-5
TGCAGTGCTAGGCTCGTAGGTCAGCCCCAGCATTTT
CSARLVGQPQHF